The present T cell receptor (beta chain) was sequenced within a study of T cell responses to AZD1222 COVID-19 vaccine. Study-wide findings and caveats: Without day 14 samples, only post-peak T cell repertoires were studied. Vaccine-related CD4 TCRs covered spike, predominating at 160-218 and 743-854.

The repertoire was sequenced with immunoSEQ multiplex PCR; TCRdb's copy has only in-frame clones and lacks some. Among 120,000 or so clones, approximately 86% were seen once, and the ten largest hold roughly 1.5%. CDR1 and CDR2 from the germline V gene are SGDLS and YYNGEE. V lost 6 bases and J 1 base, leaving 14 bases between the germline ends. The CDR3 is 15 residues long. As for this clone: Its antigen is not identified.

This TCR derives from an adult in good health. The chain combines TRBV9 with TRBJ2-1; no clear D gene. The source material was peripheral blood, sampled on day 0 of AZD1222 vaccination. CDR3 in amino acids: CASTEVGRSYNEQFF. The CDR3 DNA reads TGTGCCAGCACCGAGGTGGGTAGATCCTACAATGAGCAGTTCTTC.